The 3 T cell receptor beta chains in this list originate from one sample, sequenced in a study of Graves' ophthalmopathy and Graves' hyperthyroidism. As the template, RNA transcripts were used to amplify TCR beta CDR3 regions. HTBI primers were used in a first-round RT-PCR, which preceded a second-round multiplex PCR. MiXCR, applied by TCRdb to the multiplex PCR reads, yields one record per CDR3 protein. The sample holds hundreds of thousands of distinct CDR3 sequences; 22% are singletons and the top ten take around 7%. The specimen sequenced was peripheral blood. Source of these receptors: a woman under 30 with stable Graves' hyperthyroidism. Some clones in this sample may be carry-over from other donors' samples.

This clonotype was found many times. The V gene is TRBV27, the J gene TRBJ2-7; D is unclear. The CDR3 has 18 amino acids. Germline CDR1 and CDR2: MNHEY and SMNVEV (reference sequence). V lost 4 bases and J 2 bases, leaving 24 bases between the germline ends. The CDR3 nucleotides are TGTGCCAGCAGTTCCCCTCACTCATGGGAAAGTGTACCCTACGAGCAGTACTTC. It yields the protein CASSSPHSWESVPYEQYF.

The genes are TRBV12-3 or TRBV12-4 and TRBJ2-7; 13 bases align to TRBD2. Germline trimming cut 5 bases from V and 3 bases from J; bases unmatched to any gene: 4. The CDR3 extends over 15 amino acids. CDR3 sequence (DNA): TGTGCCAGCAGTCTAGGGACTAGCGGGGACTACGAGCAGTACTTC. Amino acid sequence: CASSLGTSGDYEQYF.

This clonotype was seen repeatedly, ten times or more. This rearrangement joins TRBV3-1 to TRBJ2-7; the D call may be TRBD1 or TRBD2 (5 bases each). V dropped 2 bases and J dropped 6 bases, with 8 bases sitting between them. Looked up from germline, CDR1 is LGHDT and CDR2 is YNNKEL (reference sequence). This CDR3 spans 12 amino acids. CDR3 coding DNA: TGTGCCAGCAGCCAAATGGGGGTCGAGCAGTACTTC. Translating it yields CASSQMGVEQYF.